This is a list of T cell receptor beta chains from one sample in a study of OX40 agonist ivuxolimab in advanced cancers. The assay was immunoSEQ multiplex PCR, and TCRdb's table has in-frame clones only and misses some. The sample lists about 19,000 clones; roughly 89% were seen once. Specimen: CD4+ or CD8+ T cells sorted from blood, collected in a trial of the OX40 agonist ivuxolimab. All receptors come from an adult with an advanced solid tumor such as melanoma, head and neck, liver or kidney cancer. The CDR3 runs from the conserved cysteine through the conserved F or W. Size values are once, few and many counts, or a class for expanded clones, and some rows have none.

J,V,size,CDR3
TRBJ1-2,TRBV7-9,NA,CASSLVAGSNYGYTF
TRBJ2-1,TRBV6-1,NA,CASSEEGTSGRLVNEQFF
TRBJ2-5,TRBV6-6,once,CASSLDTLGETQYF
TRBJ1-1,TRBV27,NA,CASSSGSRGTEAFF
TRBJ1-4,TRBV14,NA,CASSQEGRGEEKLFF
TRBJ2-2,TRBV11-3,NA,CASSLDPPLGTNTGELFF
TRBJ2-3,TRBV13,once,CASSLGGVLRTDTQYF
TRBJ1-3,TRBV29-1,NA,CSVEEPGQGNTIYF
TRBJ2-7,TRBV9,NA,CASSAGQGANEQYF
TRBJ2-1,TRBV4-1,NA,CASSQMDGYNEQFF
TRBJ2-7,TRBV6-5,large,CASSQRGRTYEQYF
TRBJ2-1,TRBV11-2,NA,CASSPDYNEQFF
TRBJ1-2,TRBV25-1,NA,CASAGPLGQHYGYTF
TRBJ2-6,TRBV7-6,NA,CASSRGQLSGANVLTF
TRBJ2-7,TRBV5-1,once,CASSLDRDNYEQYF
TRBJ2-7,TRBV4-1,NA,CASSQEPDYYEQYF
TRBJ1-4,TRBV11-2,NA,CASSLGPTNEKLFF
TRBJ2-7,TRBV11-3,few,CASSLGQGADEQYF
TRBJ1-2,TRBV27,NA,CASSHKGQGDPNYGYTF
TRBJ1-4,TRBV6-6,few,CASSITGPNEKLFF
TRBJ1-4,TRBV7-6,NA,CASSLAETNEKLFF
TRBJ1-4,TRBV4-1,NA,CASRPLGQLVVNEKLFF
TRBJ1-2,TRBV6-5,NA,CASSYSRFGYGYTF
TRBJ2-3,TRBV15,once,CATSRDRARPYTTDTQYF
TRBJ1-3,TRBV7-6,few,CASSLRGNAGNTIYF
TRBJ2-3,TRBV6-5,NA,CASSYYRRADTQYF
TRBJ2-1,TRBV30,NA,CAWSVGEYNEQFF
TRBJ1-1,TRBV21-1,medium-sized,CASPLGAGGGEAFF
TRBJ2-5,TRBV27,NA,CASSSPGTSGVRRFLETQYF
TRBJ1-6,TRBV5-6,NA,CASSLVWDKNSPLHF
TRBJ1-2,TRBV7-8,NA,CASSLLRGGDGTYGYTF
TRBJ2-7,TRBV27,NA,CASSPGTAGYEQYF